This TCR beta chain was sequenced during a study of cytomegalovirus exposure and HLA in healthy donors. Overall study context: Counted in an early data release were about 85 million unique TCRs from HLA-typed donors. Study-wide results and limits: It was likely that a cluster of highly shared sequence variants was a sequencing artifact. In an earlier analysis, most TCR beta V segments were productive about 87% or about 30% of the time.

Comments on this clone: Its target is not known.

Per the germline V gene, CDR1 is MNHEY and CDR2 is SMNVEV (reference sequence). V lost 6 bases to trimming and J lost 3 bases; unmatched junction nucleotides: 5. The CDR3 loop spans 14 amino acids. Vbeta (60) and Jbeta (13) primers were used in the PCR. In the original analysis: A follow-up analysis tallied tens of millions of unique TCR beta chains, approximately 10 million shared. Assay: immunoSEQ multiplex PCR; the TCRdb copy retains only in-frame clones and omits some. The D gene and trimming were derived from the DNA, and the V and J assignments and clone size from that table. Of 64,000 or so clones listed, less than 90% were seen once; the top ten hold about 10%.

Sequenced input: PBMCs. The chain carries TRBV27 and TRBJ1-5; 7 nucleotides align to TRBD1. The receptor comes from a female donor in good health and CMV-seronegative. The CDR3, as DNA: TGTGCCAGCAGCAGACAGGGCCCCAATCAGCCCCAGCATTTT. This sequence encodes CASSRQGPNQPQHF.